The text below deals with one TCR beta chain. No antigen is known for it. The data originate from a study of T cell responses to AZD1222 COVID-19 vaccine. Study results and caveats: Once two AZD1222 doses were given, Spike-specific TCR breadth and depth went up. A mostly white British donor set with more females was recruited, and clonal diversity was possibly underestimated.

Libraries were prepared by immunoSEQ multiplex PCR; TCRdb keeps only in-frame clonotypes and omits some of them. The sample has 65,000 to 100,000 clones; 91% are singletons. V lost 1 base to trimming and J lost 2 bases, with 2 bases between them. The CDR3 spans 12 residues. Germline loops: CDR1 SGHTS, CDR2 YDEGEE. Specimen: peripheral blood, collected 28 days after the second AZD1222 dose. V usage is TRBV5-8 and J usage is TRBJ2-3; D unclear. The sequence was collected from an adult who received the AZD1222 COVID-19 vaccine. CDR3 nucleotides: TGTGCCAGCAGCTTGAACACAGATACGCAGTATTTT. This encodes CASSLNTDTQYF.